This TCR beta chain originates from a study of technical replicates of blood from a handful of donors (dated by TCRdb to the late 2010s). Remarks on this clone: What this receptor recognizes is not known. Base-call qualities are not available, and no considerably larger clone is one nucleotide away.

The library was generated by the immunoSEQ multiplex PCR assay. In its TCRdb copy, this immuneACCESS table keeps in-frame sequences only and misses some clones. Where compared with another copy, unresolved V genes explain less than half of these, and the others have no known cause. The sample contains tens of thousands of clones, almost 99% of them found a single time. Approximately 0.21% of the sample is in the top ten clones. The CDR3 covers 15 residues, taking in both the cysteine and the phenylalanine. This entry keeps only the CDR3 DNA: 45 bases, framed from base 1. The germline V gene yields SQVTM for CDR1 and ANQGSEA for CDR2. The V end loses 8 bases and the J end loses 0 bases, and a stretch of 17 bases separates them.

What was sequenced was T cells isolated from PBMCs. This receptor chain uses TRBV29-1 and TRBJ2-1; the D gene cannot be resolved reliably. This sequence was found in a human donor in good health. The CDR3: CSIVPKTISYNEQFF. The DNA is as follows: TGCAGCATCGTACCAAAAACTATCTCCTACAATGAGCAGTTCTTC.